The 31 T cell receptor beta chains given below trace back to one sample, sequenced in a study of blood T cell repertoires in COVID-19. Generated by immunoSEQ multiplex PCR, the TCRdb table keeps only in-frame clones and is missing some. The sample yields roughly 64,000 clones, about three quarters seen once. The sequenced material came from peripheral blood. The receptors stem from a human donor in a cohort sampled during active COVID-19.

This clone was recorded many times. DNA of the CDR3: TGTGCCAGCAGCTTAGAAGTCGGACAGGGAAAGACCCAGTACTTC. As protein: CASSLEVGQGKTQYF. The rearrangement joins TRBV7-8 to TRBJ2-5; 8 positions agree with TRBD1. This CDR3 is built from 15 residues. CDR1 and CDR2 (germline): SGHVS, FQNEAQ. V shed 1 base and J 6 bases; nucleotides not matched to a gene: 7.

The CDR3 spells CASSPSGGGADTQYF. The CDR3, as DNA: TGTGCCAGCAGCCCTAGCGGGGGCGGCGCAGATACGCAGTATTTT. The rearrangement uses TRBV7-2 and TRBJ2-3; 10 bases are a match to TRBD2. V was pared by 5 bases and J by 4 bases, with 6 bases of the junction left unmatched. In germline, CDR1 is SGHTA, CDR2 FQGNSA. The CDR3 spans 15 residues.

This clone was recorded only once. CDR3 loop: CASRRDAYEQYF. Here the CDR3 DNA reads TGTGCCAGCAGACGAGATGCGTACGAGCAGTACTTC. The genes are TRBV6-5 and TRBJ2-7; D not certain. The CDR3 runs to 12 residues. Germline lookup yields CDR1 MNHEY and CDR2 SVGAGI. The V end was cut by 6 bases, the J end by 4 bases, with 10 bases between.

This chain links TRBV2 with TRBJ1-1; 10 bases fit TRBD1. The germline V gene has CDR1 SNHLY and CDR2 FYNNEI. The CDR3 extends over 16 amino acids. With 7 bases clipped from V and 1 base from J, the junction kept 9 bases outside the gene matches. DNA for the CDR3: TGTGCCAGCATTCTAGGACAGGGGGGTAGGAACACTGAAGCTTTCTTT. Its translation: CASILGQGGRNTEAFF.

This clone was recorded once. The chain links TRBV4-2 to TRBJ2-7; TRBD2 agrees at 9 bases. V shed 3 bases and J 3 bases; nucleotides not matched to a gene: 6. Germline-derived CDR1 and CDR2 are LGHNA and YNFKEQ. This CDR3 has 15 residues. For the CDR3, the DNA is TGTGCCAGCAGCCAGGCTAGCGGGGATAGCTACGAGCAGTACTTC. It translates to CASSQASGDSYEQYF.

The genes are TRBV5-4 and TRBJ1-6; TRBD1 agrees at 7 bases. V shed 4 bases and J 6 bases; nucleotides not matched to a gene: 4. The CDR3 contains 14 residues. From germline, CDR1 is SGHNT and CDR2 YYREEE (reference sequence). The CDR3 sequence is CASSPGTVNSPLHF. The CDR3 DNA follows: TGTGCCAGCAGCCCCGGGACAGTTAATTCACCCCTCCACTTT.

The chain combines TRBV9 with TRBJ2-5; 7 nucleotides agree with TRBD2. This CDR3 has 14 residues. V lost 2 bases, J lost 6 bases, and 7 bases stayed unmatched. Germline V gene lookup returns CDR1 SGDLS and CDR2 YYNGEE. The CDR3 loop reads CASSVSSGAQTQYF. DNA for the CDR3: TGTGCCAGCAGCGTGTCGAGCGGGGCACAGACCCAGTACTTC.

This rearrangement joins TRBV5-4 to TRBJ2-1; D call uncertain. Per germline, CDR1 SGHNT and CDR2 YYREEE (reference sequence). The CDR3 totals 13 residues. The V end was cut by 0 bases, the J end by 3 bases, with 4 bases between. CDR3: CASSLEYYNEQFF. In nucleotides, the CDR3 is TGTGCCAGCAGCTTGGAATACTACAATGAGCAGTTCTTC.

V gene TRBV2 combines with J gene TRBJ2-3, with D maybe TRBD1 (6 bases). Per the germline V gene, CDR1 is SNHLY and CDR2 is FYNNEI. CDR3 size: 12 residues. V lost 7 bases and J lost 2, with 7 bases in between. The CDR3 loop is CASKGDTDTQYF. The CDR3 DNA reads TGTGCCAGCAAGGGGGACACAGATACGCAGTATTTT.

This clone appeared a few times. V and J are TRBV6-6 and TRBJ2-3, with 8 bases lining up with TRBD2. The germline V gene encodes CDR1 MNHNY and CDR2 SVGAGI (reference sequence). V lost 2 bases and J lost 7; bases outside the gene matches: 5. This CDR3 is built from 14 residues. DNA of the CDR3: TGTGCCAGCAGTTACACCGGCGGGGGGAATACGCAGTATTTT. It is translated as CASSYTGGGNTQYF.

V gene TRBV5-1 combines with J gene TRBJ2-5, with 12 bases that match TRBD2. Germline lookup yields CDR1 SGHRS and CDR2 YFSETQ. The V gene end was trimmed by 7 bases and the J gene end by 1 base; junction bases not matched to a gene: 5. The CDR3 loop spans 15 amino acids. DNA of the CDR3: TGCGCCAGCTTCCAGACTAGCGGGGGCCAAGAGACCCAGTACTTC. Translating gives CASFQTSGGQETQYF.

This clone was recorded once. CDR3 DNA: TGTGCCAGCCCCAGTAATACCGGGGAGCTGTTTTTT. It encodes CASPSNTGELFF. V gene TRBV28 combines with J gene TRBJ2-2; no clear D. Per germline, CDR1 MDHEN and CDR2 SYDVKM. The CDR3 runs 12 residues. Deletions cut 8 bases from V and 5 bases from J, with 9 bases between.

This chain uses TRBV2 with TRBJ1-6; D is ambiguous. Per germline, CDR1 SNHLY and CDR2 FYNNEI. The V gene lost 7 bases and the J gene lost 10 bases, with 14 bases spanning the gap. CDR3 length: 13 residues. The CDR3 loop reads CASIGSRESPLHF. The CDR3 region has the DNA TGTGCCAGCATAGGCAGCCGGGAATCACCCCTCCACTTT.

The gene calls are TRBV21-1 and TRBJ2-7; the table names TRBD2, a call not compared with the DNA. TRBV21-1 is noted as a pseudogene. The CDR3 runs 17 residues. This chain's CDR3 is CASSATSGGGRLYEQYF. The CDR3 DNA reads TGTGCCAGCAGCGCCACATCGGGCGGGGGTCGTCTCTACGAGCAGTACTTC.

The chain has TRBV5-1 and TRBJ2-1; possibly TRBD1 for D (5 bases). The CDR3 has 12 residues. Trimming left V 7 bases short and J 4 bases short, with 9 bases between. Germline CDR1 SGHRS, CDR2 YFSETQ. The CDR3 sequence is CASGQGYNEQFF. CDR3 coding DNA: TGCGCCAGCGGCCAGGGATACAATGAGCAGTTCTTC.

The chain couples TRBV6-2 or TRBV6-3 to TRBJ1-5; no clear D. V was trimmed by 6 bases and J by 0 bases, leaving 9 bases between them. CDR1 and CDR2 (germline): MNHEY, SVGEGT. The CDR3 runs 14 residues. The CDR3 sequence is CASSRAYSNQPQHF. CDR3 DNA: TGTGCCAGCAGCCGGGCTTATAGCAATCAGCCCCAGCATTTT.

This CDR3 reads CASSEATPYGGYTF. The DNA for the CDR3 is TGTGCCAGCAGTGAAGCGACACCCTACGGAGGCTACACCTTC. V is TRBV6-1 and J is TRBJ1-2; the D is unclear. The length of the CDR3 is 14 residues. The V gene lost 0 bases and the J gene lost 8 bases, with 13 bases spanning the gap. The germline gives CDR1 MNHNS, CDR2 SASEGT.

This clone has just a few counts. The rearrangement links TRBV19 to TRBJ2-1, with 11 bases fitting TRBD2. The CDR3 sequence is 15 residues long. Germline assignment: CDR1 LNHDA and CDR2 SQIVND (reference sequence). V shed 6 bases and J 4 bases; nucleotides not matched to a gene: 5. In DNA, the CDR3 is TGTGCCAGTAGCACCCCTAGCGGGGGGTACAATGAGCAGTTCTTC. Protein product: CASSTPSGGYNEQFF.

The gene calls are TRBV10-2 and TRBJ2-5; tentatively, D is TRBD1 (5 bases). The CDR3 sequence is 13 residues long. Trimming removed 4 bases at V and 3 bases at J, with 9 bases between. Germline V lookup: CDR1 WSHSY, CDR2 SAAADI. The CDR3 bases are TGCGCCAGCAGTGTCCAGGGTGAAGAGACCCAGTACTTC. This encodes CASSVQGEETQYF.

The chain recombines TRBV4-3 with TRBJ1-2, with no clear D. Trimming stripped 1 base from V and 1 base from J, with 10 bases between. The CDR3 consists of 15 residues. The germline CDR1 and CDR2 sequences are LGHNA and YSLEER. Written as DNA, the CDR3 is TGCGCCAGCAGCCAAGTTGTCGGGAATAACTATGGCTACACCTTC. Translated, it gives CASSQVVGNNYGYTF.

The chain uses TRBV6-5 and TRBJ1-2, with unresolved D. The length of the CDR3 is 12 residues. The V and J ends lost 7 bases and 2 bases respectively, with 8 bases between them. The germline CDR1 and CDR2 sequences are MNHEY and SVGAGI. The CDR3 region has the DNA TGTGCCAGCACGGGAGGCAACTATGGCTACACCTTC. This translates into CASTGGNYGYTF.

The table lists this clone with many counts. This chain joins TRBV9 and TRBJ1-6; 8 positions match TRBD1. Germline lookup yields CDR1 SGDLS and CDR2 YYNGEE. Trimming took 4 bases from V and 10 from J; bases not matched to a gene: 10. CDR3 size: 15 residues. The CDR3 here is CASSPDRGPTSPLHF. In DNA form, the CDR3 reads TGTGCCAGCAGCCCAGACAGGGGACCTACCTCACCCCTCCACTTT.

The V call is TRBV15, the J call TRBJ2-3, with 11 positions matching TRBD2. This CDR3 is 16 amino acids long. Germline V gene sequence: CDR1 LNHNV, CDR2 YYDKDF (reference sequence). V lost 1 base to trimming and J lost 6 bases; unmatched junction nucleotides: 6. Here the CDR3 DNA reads TGTGCCACCAGCAGAGGAGGTAGCGGGGGGGCTGATACGCAGTATTTT. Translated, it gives CATSRGGSGGADTQYF.

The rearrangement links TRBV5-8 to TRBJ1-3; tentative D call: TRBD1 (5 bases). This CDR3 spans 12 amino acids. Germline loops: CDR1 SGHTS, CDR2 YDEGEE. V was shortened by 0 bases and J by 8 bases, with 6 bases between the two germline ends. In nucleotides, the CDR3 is TGTGCCAGCAGCTTGGGACAGTACACCATATATTTT. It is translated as CASSLGQYTIYF.

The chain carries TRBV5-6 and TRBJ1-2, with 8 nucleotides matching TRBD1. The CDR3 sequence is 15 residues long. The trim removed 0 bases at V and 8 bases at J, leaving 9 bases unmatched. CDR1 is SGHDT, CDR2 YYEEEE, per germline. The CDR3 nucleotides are TGTGCCAGCAGCTTGGAGGTGACAGGGGTTGGGGGCTACACCTTC. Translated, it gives CASSLEVTGVGGYTF.

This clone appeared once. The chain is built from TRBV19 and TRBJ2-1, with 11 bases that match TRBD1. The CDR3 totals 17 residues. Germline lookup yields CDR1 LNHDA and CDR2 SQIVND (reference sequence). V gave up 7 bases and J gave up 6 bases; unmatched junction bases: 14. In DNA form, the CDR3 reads TGTGCCAGTACTACCCATCTCTGGGACAGGGGGGGCAATGAGCAGTTCTTC. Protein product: CASTTHLWDRGGNEQFF.

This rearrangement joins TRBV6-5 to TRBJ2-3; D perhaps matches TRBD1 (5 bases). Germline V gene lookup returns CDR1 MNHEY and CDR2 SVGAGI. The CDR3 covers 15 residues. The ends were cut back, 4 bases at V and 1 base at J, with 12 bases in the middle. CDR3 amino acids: CASSFPGSGTDTQYF. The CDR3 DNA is TGTGCCAGCAGTTTCCCAGGGTCTGGCACAGATACGCAGTATTTT.

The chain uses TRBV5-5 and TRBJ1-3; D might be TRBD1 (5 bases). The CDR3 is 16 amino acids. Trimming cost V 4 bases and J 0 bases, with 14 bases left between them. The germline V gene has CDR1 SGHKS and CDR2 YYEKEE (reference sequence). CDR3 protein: CASSPQTALSGNTIYF. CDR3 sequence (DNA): TGTGCCAGCAGCCCCCAGACAGCTCTCTCTGGAAACACCATATATTTT.

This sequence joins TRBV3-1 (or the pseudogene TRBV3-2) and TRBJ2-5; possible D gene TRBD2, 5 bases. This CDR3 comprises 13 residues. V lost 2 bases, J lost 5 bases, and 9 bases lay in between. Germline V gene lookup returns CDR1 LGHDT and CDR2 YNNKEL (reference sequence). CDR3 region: CASSQPPGETQYF. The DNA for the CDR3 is TGTGCCAGCAGCCAACCCCCGGGGGAGACCCAGTACTTC.

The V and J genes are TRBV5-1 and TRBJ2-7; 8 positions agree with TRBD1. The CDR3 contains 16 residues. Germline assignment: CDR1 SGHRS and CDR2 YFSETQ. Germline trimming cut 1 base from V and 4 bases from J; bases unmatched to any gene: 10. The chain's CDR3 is CASSLTGGLPFYEQYF. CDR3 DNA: TGCGCCAGCAGCTTGACAGGGGGATTACCATTTTACGAGCAGTACTTC. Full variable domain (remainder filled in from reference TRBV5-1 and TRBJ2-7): KAGVTQTPRYLIKTRGQQVTLSCSPISGHRSVSWYQQTPGQGLQFLFEYFSETQRNKGNFPGRFSGRQFSNSRSEMNVSTLELGDSALYLCASSLTGGLPFYEQYFGPGTRLTVT.

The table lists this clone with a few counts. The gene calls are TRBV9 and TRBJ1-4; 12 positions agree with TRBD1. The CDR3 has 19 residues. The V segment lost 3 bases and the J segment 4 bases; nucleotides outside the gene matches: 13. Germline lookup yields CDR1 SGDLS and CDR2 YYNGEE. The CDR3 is CASSDGTGTGGLNNEKLFF. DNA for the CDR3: TGTGCCAGCAGCGATGGGACCGGGACAGGGGGCTTGAATAATGAAAAACTGTTTTTT.